These T cell receptor beta chains were read from a single sample in a study of cytomegalovirus exposure and HLA in healthy donors. Here immunoSEQ multiplex PCR was the method, and the copy in TCRdb shows in-frame clones only, minus some. Among 150,000 to 250,000 clones listed, roughly four fifths were seen once. Sequenced input: PBMCs. These receptors all stem from a man aged 25 to 45 in good health and CMV-seronegative. Each CDR3 is given with its conserved first and last residue. D genes are given only for firm matches. Clone size appears in some rows only: once, few, many, or a class for an expanded clone.

NA,TRBJ2-4,TRBV20-1,NA,TGCAGTGCTTTCATGAAAAACATTCAGTACTTC,CSAFMKNIQYF
NA,TRBJ1-3,TRBV5-1,few,TGCGCCAGCAGCTGGCAGGTTGGAAACACCATATATTTT,CASSWQVGNTIYF
TRBD2,TRBJ2-5,TRBV28,once,TGTGCCAGCAGTTCCCCGGGACTAGCGGAAGAGACCCAGTACTTC,CASSSPGLAEETQYF
TRBD2,TRBJ2-1,TRBV10-3,NA,TGTGCCATCAGGGCTAGCGGGTCACTTGACAATGAGCAGTTCTTC,CAIRASGSLDNEQFF
TRBD1,TRBJ1-5,TRBV6-5,NA,TGTGCCAGCAGTTACGGCCGGGACAGAAATCAGCCCCAGCATTTT,CASSYGRDRNQPQHF
TRBD1,TRBJ2-1,TRBV30,once,TGTGCCTGGAGTGTCCTAACCTTACTTTCCGGGACAGGGTACGATGAGCAGTTCTTC,CAWSVLTLLSGTGYDEQFF
NA,TRBJ2-5,TRBV7-9,few,TGTGCCAGCAGCCCCTACGCAGGGGTCGAGACCCAGTACTTC,CASSPYAGVETQYF
NA,TRBJ1-5,TRBV6-1,few,TGTGCCAGCAGTGAGGCCGTAGTACGGGATCAGCCCCAGCATTTT,CASSEAVVRDQPQHF
NA,TRBJ2-2,TRBV5-6,NA,TGTGCCAGCAGCCCCCCTACGGTCACCGGGGAGCTGTTTTTT,CASSPPTVTGELFF
TRBD1,TRBJ1-1,TRBV7-9,NA,TGTTCCAGCAGCTCTGGACAGGGGTTAAGCACTGAAGCTTTCTTT,CSSSSGQGLSTEAFF
NA,TRBJ1-1,TRBV5-5,NA,TGTGCCAGCAGCTATGGGGGGGCTGAAGCTTTCTTT,CASSYGGAEAFF
NA,TRBJ2-6,TRBV28,NA,TGTGCCAGCAGTTGGGCAGGGTCGAATTCAGGGGCCAACGTCCTGACTTTC,CASSWAGSNSGANVLTF
TRBD2,TRBJ2-1,TRBV6-1,NA,TGTGCCAGCGGGACTAGCGGGAGGATGGATGAGCAGTTCTTC,CASGTSGRMDEQFF
NA,TRBJ2-7,TRBV29-1,NA,TGCAGCGTTGGGGACAATGCCTACGAGCAGTACTTC,CSVGDNAYEQYF
TRBD1,TRBJ1-4,TRBV19,NA,TGTGCCAGTAGTGAACGGACAGGGGCTGTTGAAAAACTGTTTTTT,CASSERTGAVEKLFF
NA,TRBJ2-6,TRBV10-3,NA,TGTGCCATCAGTGAGTCGGGGGGCTCTGGGGCCAACGTCCTGACTTTC,CAISESGGSGANVLTF
NA,TRBJ1-3,TRBV5-6,NA,TGTGCCAGCAGCTTGGGGCAGGGTCCTGGAAACACCATATATTTT,CASSLGQGPGNTIYF
NA,TRBJ1-2,TRBV5-6,NA,TGTGCCAGCAGCGGCAGGGTCTATGGCTACACCTTC,CASSGRVYGYTF
NA,TRBJ1-4,TRBV2,NA,TGTGCCAGCAGTGCTGCGGGCGCGGAAAAACTGTTTTTT,CASSAAGAEKLFF
TRBD2,TRBJ2-3,TRBV27,NA,TGTGCCAGCGGCGCTAGCGGGAGTAAGGTTGCGCAGTATTTT,CASGASGSKVAQYF